Listed below are T cell receptor beta chains from one sample, sequenced in a study of blood T cell repertoires in COVID-19. TCRdb's copy holds only in-frame clones and misses some; the assay was immunoSEQ multiplex PCR. The sample has 130,000 to 150,000 clones; 70% to 85% are singletons. The specimen sequenced was PBMCs or T cells enriched from blood (not recorded which). All receptors derive from a man aged 50 to 59 who had recovered from COVID-19. Each CDR3 is given with its conserved first and last residue. D genes are given only for firm matches. Not all rows give a size; the values are once, few, many and, for expanded clones, a class.

J: TRBJ2-5; size: NA; V: TRBV5-1; D: NA; CDR3: CASSLDRGRETQYF; DNA: TGCGCCAGCAGCTTGGATAGGGGGAGAGAGACCCAGTACTTC
J: TRBJ1-3; size: few; V: TRBV6-5; D: NA; CDR3: CASSYNRVRNTIYF; DNA: TGTGCCAGCAGTTACAACAGGGTACGAAACACCATATATTTT
J: TRBJ1-3; size: NA; V: TRBV9; D: NA; CDR3: CASSVRQQLSSGNTIYF; DNA: TGTGCCAGCAGCGTACGACAGCAACTGAGCTCTGGAAACACCATATATTTT
J: TRBJ1-5; size: NA; V: TRBV30; D: TRBD1; CDR3: CAWAGTGHQPQHF; DNA: TGTGCCTGGGCCGGGACAGGGCATCAGCCCCAGCATTTT
J: TRBJ2-2; size: NA; V: TRBV5-1; D: TRBD1; CDR3: CASSPGTGVPGELFF; DNA: TGCGCCAGCAGTCCCGGGACAGGGGTACCCGGGGAGCTGTTTTTT
J: TRBJ1-1; size: NA; V: TRBV4-1; D: NA; CDR3: CASSQDGADMNTEAFF; DNA: TGCGCCAGCAGCCAAGATGGCGCGGACATGAACACTGAAGCTTTCTTT
J: TRBJ1-2; size: NA; V: TRBV20-1; D: TRBD1; CDR3: CSAMGQGYTF; DNA: TGCAGTGCTATGGGACAGGGCTACACCTTC
J: TRBJ1-2; size: NA; V: TRBV16; D: TRBD1; CDR3: CASKPTGTGRGNYGYTF; DNA: TGTGCCAGCAAACCGACCGGGACAGGGAGGGGAAACTATGGCTACACCTTC
J: TRBJ1-2; size: NA; V: TRBV6-6; D: TRBD1; CDR3: CASSYEGARGYTF; DNA: TGTGCCAGCAGTTACGAGGGGGCGCGCGGCTACACCTTC
J: TRBJ1-1; size: NA; V: TRBV25-1; D: NA; CDR3: CASSEWGGQNTEAFF; DNA: TGTGCCAGCAGTGAATGGGGAGGCCAGAACACTGAAGCTTTCTTT
J: TRBJ1-1; size: NA; V: TRBV19; D: TRBD1; CDR3: CASTKTGWLTEAFF; DNA: TGTGCCAGTACAAAGACAGGGTGGTTAACTGAAGCTTTCTTT
J: TRBJ1-1; size: NA; V: TRBV19; D: TRBD1; CDR3: CASRTTGRLGTEAFF; DNA: TGTGCCAGTAGAACGACAGGGAGGTTGGGAACTGAAGCTTTCTTT
J: TRBJ2-3; size: NA; V: TRBV5-4; D: TRBD2; CDR3: CASSSGGAGDIDTQYF; DNA: TGTGCCAGCAGCTCGGGGGGAGCGGGGGATATAGATACGCAGTATTTT
J: TRBJ2-5; size: NA; V: TRBV11-1; D: NA; CDR3: CASRTDRQGETQYF; DNA: TGTGCCAGCAGAACTGATAGGCAGGGTGAGACCCAGTACTTC
J: TRBJ2-7; size: NA; V: TRBV6-2/TRBV6-3; D: TRBD2; CDR3: CASSPRLAGGYEQYF; DNA: TGTGCCAGCAGCCCGAGACTAGCGGGGGGTTACGAGCAGTACTTC
J: TRBJ2-2; size: NA; V: TRBV13; D: TRBD1; CDR3: CASSLQGGTGIAGELFF; DNA: TGTGCCAGCAGCTTACAAGGAGGGACAGGGATCGCCGGGGAGCTGTTTTTT
J: TRBJ2-2; size: NA; V: TRBV24-1; D: TRBD2; CDR3: CATSDWLAGVILTGELFF; DNA: TGTGCCACCAGTGATTGGCTAGCGGGGGTCATACTCACCGGGGAGCTGTTTTTT
J: TRBJ2-2; size: NA; V: TRBV7-6; D: TRBD2; CDR3: CASSGGGKTSNTGELFF; DNA: TGTGCCAGCAGCGGGGGGGGGAAGACCTCGAACACCGGGGAGCTGTTTTTT
J: TRBJ1-5; size: NA; V: TRBV7-2; D: NA; CDR3: CASSSREGGQPQHF; DNA: TGTGCCAGCAGCTCCAGGGAAGGCGGTCAGCCCCAGCATTTT
J: TRBJ2-7; size: once; V: TRBV7-9; D: TRBD1; CDR3: CASSRPGTGGISYEQYF; DNA: TGTGCCAGCAGCCGGCCCGGGACAGGGGGTATCTCCTACGAGCAGTACTTC
J: TRBJ1-2; size: NA; V: TRBV4-3; D: NA; CDR3: CASSQVDRNYGYTF; DNA: TGCGCCAGCAGCCAAGTCGACAGGAACTATGGCTACACCTTC
J: TRBJ1-4; size: NA; V: TRBV5-8; D: TRBD1; CDR3: CASSGDEGTAFATNEKLFF; DNA: TGTGCCAGCAGCGGGGATGAGGGGACAGCTTTTGCAACTAATGAAAAACTGTTTTTT
J: TRBJ2-2; size: medium-sized; V: TRBV9; D: TRBD1; CDR3: CASSVAGQARTGELFF; DNA: TGTGCCAGCAGCGTAGCGGGACAGGCCCGCACCGGGGAGCTGTTTTTT
J: TRBJ1-1; size: NA; V: TRBV27; D: TRBD1; CDR3: CASSRQGYTEAFF; DNA: TGTGCCAGCAGTAGACAGGGGTACACTGAAGCTTTCTTT
J: TRBJ2-1; size: NA; V: TRBV9; D: TRBD2; CDR3: CASSLIGLAGSVDEQFF; DNA: TGTGCCAGCAGCCTCATCGGACTAGCGGGATCGGTGGATGAGCAGTTCTTC
J: TRBJ2-1; size: NA; V: TRBV5-1; D: TRBD1; CDR3: CASSVSGTGLDEQFF; DNA: TGCGCCAGCAGCGTATCCGGGACAGGGCTCGATGAGCAGTTCTTC
J: TRBJ2-3; size: NA; V: TRBV11-2; D: NA; CDR3: CASSFRETDTQYF; DNA: TGTGCCAGCAGCTTCAGGGAAACAGATACGCAGTATTTT
J: TRBJ1-6; size: few; V: TRBV19; D: TRBD1; CDR3: CASSPGTVNSPLHF; DNA: TGTGCCAGTAGTCCCGGGACAGTTAATTCACCCCTCCACTTT
J: TRBJ1-2; size: few; V: TRBV19; D: TRBD1; CDR3: CASSIDGTAYGYTF; DNA: TGTGCCAGTAGTATCGACGGGACAGCCTATGGCTACACCTTC
J: TRBJ1-1; size: NA; V: TRBV5-1; D: NA; CDR3: CASSLVRMNTEAFF; DNA: TGCGCCAGCAGCTTGGTTAGAATGAACACTGAAGCTTTCTTT
J: TRBJ2-5; size: NA; V: TRBV10-3; D: NA; CDR3: CAISVRQGQETQYF; DNA: TGTGCCATCAGTGTGAGGCAGGGCCAAGAGACCCAGTACTTC
J: TRBJ2-7; size: NA; V: TRBV7-2; D: TRBD2; CDR3: CASRKPGLVSSGEQYF; DNA: TGTGCCAGCAGGAAACCGGGACTAGTGTCTTCGGGGGAGCAGTACTTC
J: TRBJ1-1; size: NA; V: TRBV18; D: NA; CDR3: CASSPGSPNTEAFF; DNA: TGTGCCAGCTCACCAGGCTCCCCTAACACTGAAGCTTTCTTT
J: TRBJ1-3; size: NA; V: TRBV5-6; D: NA; CDR3: CASSFGRGNTIYF; DNA: TGTGCCAGCAGCTTTGGGAGGGGAAACACCATATATTTT
J: TRBJ1-1; size: NA; V: TRBV18; D: NA; CDR3: CASSPQTAMNTEAFF; DNA: TGTGCCAGCTCACCACAGACAGCAATGAACACTGAAGCTTTCTTT
J: TRBJ1-6; size: NA; V: TRBV4-3; D: NA; CDR3: CASSQNPSRDARGINSPLHF; DNA: TGCGCCAGCAGCCAAAATCCATCCAGAGATGCCAGGGGAATCAATTCACCCCTCCACTTT
J: TRBJ2-1; size: NA; V: TRBV19; D: TRBD2; CDR3: CASSRLLAGDYNEQFF; DNA: TGTGCCAGTAGTCGACTACTAGCGGGGGACTACAATGAGCAGTTCTTC
J: TRBJ2-7; size: NA; V: TRBV15; D: TRBD2; CDR3: CATSTGGAYEQYF; DNA: TGTGCCACCAGCACGGGGGGGGCCTACGAGCAGTACTTC
J: TRBJ2-7; size: NA; V: TRBV2; D: TRBD2; CDR3: CASSEWLRGSSYEQYF; DNA: TGTGCCAGCAGTGAATGGTTGCGGGGGTCCTCCTACGAGCAGTACTTC
J: TRBJ1-5; size: NA; V: TRBV7-2; D: TRBD1; CDR3: CASSLFRSGGQPQHF; DNA: TGTGCCAGCAGCTTATTTCGGTCAGGGGGTCAGCCCCAGCATTTT
J: TRBJ2-2; size: once; V: TRBV19; D: TRBD1; CDR3: CASIQGALSTGELFF; DNA: TGTGCCAGTATACAGGGGGCTCTTTCGACCGGGGAGCTGTTTTTT
J: TRBJ2-7; size: NA; V: TRBV27; D: NA; CDR3: CASSLSGRGSEQYF; DNA: TGTGCCAGCAGTTTATCGGGCAGGGGTAGCGAGCAGTACTTC
J: TRBJ1-1; size: few; V: TRBV7-2; D: NA; CDR3: CASSSSGGANTEAFF; DNA: TGTGCCAGCAGCTCCTCGGGGGGCGCGAACACTGAAGCTTTCTTT
J: TRBJ1-4; size: NA; V: TRBV21-1; D: NA; CDR3: CASAAGGMGTNEKLFF; DNA: TGTGCCAGCGCAGCAGGGGGCATGGGAACTAATGAAAAACTGTTTTTT
J: TRBJ2-5; size: NA; V: TRBV5-6; D: NA; CDR3: CASSPRRTQQETQYF; DNA: TGTGCCAGCAGCCCCCGCAGGACACAACAAGAGACCCAGTACTTC
J: TRBJ2-5; size: NA; V: TRBV29-1; D: TRBD1; CDR3: CSPLYRGETQYF; DNA: TGCAGCCCTCTTTACAGGGGTGAGACCCAGTACTTC
J: TRBJ2-3; size: NA; V: TRBV27; D: NA; CDR3: CASTPMGGRADTQYF; DNA: TGTGCCAGCACGCCGATGGGGGGGCGAGCAGATACGCAGTATTTT